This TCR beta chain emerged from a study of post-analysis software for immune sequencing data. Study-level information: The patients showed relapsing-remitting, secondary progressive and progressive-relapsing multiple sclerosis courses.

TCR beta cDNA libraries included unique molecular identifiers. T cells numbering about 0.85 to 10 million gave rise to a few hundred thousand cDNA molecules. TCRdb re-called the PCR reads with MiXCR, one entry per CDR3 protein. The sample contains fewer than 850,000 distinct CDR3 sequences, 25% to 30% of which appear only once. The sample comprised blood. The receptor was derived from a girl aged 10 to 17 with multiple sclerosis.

In DNA form, the CDR3 reads TGCAGTGGTGGTCCTGCCGGCGGCGAACTGTTTTTT. It yields the protein CSGGPAGGELFF. V and J are TRBV20-1 and TRBJ1-4; D is unresolved. This CDR3 is built from 12 residues. V lost 7 bases to trimming and J lost 12 bases, with 18 bases between them. Germline CDR1 is DFQATT and CDR2 is SNEGSKA (reference sequence).